Below, 10 T cell receptor beta chains from the same sample are listed, as sequenced in a study of T cells after yellow fever vaccination (dated by TCRdb to between 2018 and 2020). The method was 5' RACE. The sequencing machine was an Illumina HiSeq 2500. TCRdb redid the processing of the public reads, applying fastp at Q25 and MiXCR, and retained in-frame beta chains. Each entry is one CDR3 protein sequence, shown with its most common DNA and genes. For this sample there are approximately 550,000 distinct CDR3 sequences; approximately 12% appear just once. Clones ranked in the top ten supply 11% to 15% of the sample. In the paper's terms, the treatment or condition label means: live attenuated yellow fever vaccine strain. Sequenced here: PBMCs, sampled on the day of the yellow fever booster vaccination. Every receptor here comes from a man aged 25 to 40 who received the YFV17D yellow fever vaccine.

This clonotype was counted ten times or more. The CDR3 protein is CASSLLAGGPSNEQFF. CDR3 coding DNA: TGTGCCAGCAGCTTACTAGCGGGAGGGCCGAGTAATGAGCAGTTCTTC. The chain has TRBV7-9 and TRBJ2-1; 12 nucleotides agree with TRBD2. V shed 2 bases, J shed 7 bases, and the junction held 6 bases outside the gene matches. CDR1 SEHNR and CDR2 FQNEAQ come from the germline V gene (reference sequence). The CDR3 covers 16 residues. The whole variable domain, filled in from reference TRBV7-9 and TRBJ2-1, reads DTGVSQNPRHKITKRGQNVTFRCDPISEHNRLYWYRQTLGQGPEFLTYFQNEAQLEKSRLLSDRFSAERPKGSFSTLEIQRTEQGDSAMYLCASSLLAGGPSNEQFFGPGTRLTVL.

This clonotype was seen only a few times. CDR3 DNA: TGCAGTGCTGTCCGGGACAGGGATGGCTACACCTTC. Translation: CSAVRDRDGYTF. This sequence joins TRBV20-1 and TRBJ1-2; the match to TRBD1 covers 9 bases. CDR1 and CDR2 (germline): DFQATT, SNEGSKA (reference sequence). The CDR3 spans 12 residues. After removal of 5 bases from V and 6 bases from J, the junction contained 4 bases not matched to a gene.

This clonotype was detected only a few times. The rearrangement uses TRBV6-5 and TRBJ2-7, with TRBD2 matching 9 bases. V was clipped by 0 bases and J by 3 bases; unmatched bases: 6. This CDR3 region has 16 residues. CDR1 and CDR2 (germline): MNHEY, SVGAGI. As DNA, the CDR3 is TGTGCCAGCAGTTACTCCCGGGTTAGCGGGGGCTACGAGCAGTACTTC. Translated: CASSYSRVSGGYEQYF.

This rearrangement joins TRBV7-2 to TRBJ2-1, with TRBD1 as a possible D gene (5 bases). CDR1 is SGHTA, CDR2 FQGNSA, per germline. Trimming removed 6 bases at V and 4 bases at J, with 16 bases between. This CDR3 is built from 15 residues. The CDR3 protein is CASSYKVGQYNEQFF. For the CDR3, the DNA is TGTGCCAGCAGTTATAAGGTGGGGCAATACAATGAGCAGTTCTTC.

As to this clonotype: Compared with germline, one end of the junction differs, possibly owing to a read error. This chain links TRBV7-8 with TRBJ2-5; the match to TRBD1 covers 7 bases. The CDR3 totals 14 residues. Germline-derived CDR1 and CDR2 are SGHVS and FQNEAQ. Here the CDR3 DNA reads TGTGCCAGCAGCTCGCGGACAGGACAAGGGACCCAGTACTTC. It is translated as CASSSRTGQGTQYF.

This clonotype has only a few counts. The genes are TRBV30 and TRBJ2-2; 12 positions match TRBD2. The CDR3 is 17 amino acids. CDR1 and CDR2 from the germline V gene are GTSNPN and SVGIG (reference sequence). Trimming at V came to 3 bases and at J to 4 bases, leaving 9 bases not matched to a gene. For the CDR3, the DNA is TGTGCCTGGAGCAGCCCGACTAGCGGGAGACCCACCGGGGAGCTGTTTTTT. The encoded protein is CAWSSPTSGRPTGELFF.

This clonotype was seen more than once but under ten times. The chain has TRBV7-9 and TRBJ2-7; D perhaps matches TRBD1 (5 bases). V was shortened by 1 base and J by 2 bases, with 9 bases between the two germline ends. The CDR3 runs to 14 residues. Germline V CDR1 and CDR2: SEHNR, FQNEAQ (reference sequence). The CDR3 sequence: CASSLVQDPYEQYF. The CDR3 nucleotides read TGTGCCAGCAGCTTAGTACAGGACCCCTACGAGCAGTACTTC.

CDR3 amino acids: CSVEFWMLETQYF. DNA for the CDR3: TGCAGCGTTGAGTTTTGGATGCTGGAGACCCAGTACTTC. V and J are TRBV29-1 and TRBJ2-5, with D unclear. Looked up from germline, CDR1 is SQVTM and CDR2 is ANQGSEA. This CDR3 has 13 amino acids. Trimming left V 3 bases short and J 5 bases short, with 13 bases between.

This rearrangement joins TRBV25-1 to TRBJ2-5; 8 bases map to TRBD1. With 7 bases clipped from V and 5 bases from J, the junction kept 6 bases outside the gene matches. CDR3 size: 13 residues. Per germline, CDR1 MGHDK and CDR2 SYGVNS. The CDR3 loop is CASTDRVGETQYF. The CDR3 region has the DNA TGTGCCAGCACGGACAGGGTTGGGGAGACCCAGTACTTC.

This chain uses TRBV7-2 with TRBJ2-5; 7 bases are shared with TRBD1. CDR1 and CDR2 from the germline V gene are SGHTA and FQGNSA. Losses at the gene ends were 5 bases for V and 1 base for J; bases not matched to a gene: 4. CDR3 length equals 14 residues. The CDR3 region is CASSHGQVQETQYF. Here the CDR3 DNA reads TGTGCCAGCAGCCACGGACAGGTCCAAGAGACCCAGTACTTC.